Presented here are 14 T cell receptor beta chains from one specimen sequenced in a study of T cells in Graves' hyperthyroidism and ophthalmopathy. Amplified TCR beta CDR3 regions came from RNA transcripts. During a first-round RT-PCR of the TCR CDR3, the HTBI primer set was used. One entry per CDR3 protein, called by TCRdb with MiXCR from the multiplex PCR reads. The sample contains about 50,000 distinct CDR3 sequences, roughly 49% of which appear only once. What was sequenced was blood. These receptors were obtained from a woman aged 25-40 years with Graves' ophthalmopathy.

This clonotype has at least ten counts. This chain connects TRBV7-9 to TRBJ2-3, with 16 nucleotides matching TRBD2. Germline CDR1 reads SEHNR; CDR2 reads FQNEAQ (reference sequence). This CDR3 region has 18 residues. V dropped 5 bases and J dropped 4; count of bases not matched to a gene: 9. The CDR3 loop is CASSRGLAGGIFSDTQYF. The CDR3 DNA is TGTGCCAGCAGCAGGGGACTAGCGGGAGGGATCTTCTCAGATACGCAGTATTTT. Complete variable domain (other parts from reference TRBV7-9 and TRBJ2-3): DTGVSQNPRHKITKRGQNVTFRCDPISEHNRLYWYRQTLGQGPEFLTYFQNEAQLEKSRLLSDRFSAERPKGSFSTLEIQRTEQGDSAMYLCASSRGLAGGIFSDTQYFGPGTRLTVL.

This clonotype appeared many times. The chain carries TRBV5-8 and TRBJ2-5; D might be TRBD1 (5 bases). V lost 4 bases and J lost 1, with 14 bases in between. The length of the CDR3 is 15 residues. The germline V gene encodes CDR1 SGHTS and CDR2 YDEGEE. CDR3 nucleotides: TGTGCCAGCAGCAGGGATAGGACAACCCAAGAGACCCAGTACTTC. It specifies CASSRDRTTQETQYF. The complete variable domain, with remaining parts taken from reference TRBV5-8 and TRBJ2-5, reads EAGVTQSPTHLIKTRGQQATLRCSPISGHTSVYWYQQALGLGLQFLLWYDEGEERNRGNFPPRFSGRQFPNYSSELNVNALELEDSALYLCASSRDRTTQETQYFGPGTRLLVL.

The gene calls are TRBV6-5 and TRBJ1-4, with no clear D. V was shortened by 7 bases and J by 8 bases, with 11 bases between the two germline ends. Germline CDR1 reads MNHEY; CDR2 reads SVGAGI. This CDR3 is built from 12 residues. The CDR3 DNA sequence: TGTGCCAGCACCACGGGGTCCGAAAAACTGTTTTTT. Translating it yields CASTTGSEKLFF.

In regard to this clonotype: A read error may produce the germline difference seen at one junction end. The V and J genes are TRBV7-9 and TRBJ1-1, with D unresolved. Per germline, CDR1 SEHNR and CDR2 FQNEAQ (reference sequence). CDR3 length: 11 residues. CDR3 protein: CASSMDAEAFF. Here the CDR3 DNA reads TGTGCCAGCAGTATGGACGCTGAAGCTTTCTTC.

The CDR3 DNA reads as TGTGCCAGCAGCCAATGTGTCAAGGGCAGTTCTAGCCAAAAACTGTTTTTT. Translation gives CASSQCVKGSSSQKLFF. The chain has TRBV14 and TRBJ1-4; D unclear. The CDR3 has 17 residues. Germline V gene sequence: CDR1 SGHDN, CDR2 FVKESK. Trimming stripped 2 bases from V and 9 bases from J, with 22 bases between.

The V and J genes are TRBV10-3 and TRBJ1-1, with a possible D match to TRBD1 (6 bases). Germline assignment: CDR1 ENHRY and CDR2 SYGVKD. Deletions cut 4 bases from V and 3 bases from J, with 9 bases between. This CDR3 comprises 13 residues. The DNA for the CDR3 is TGTGCCATCAGTGTGTCAGGGGACACTGAAGCTTTCTTT. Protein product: CAISVSGDTEAFF.

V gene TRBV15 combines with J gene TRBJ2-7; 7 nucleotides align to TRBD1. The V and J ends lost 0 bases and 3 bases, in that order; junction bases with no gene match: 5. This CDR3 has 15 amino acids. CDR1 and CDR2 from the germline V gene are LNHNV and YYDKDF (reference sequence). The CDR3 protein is CATSRDGGQYYEQYF. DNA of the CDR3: TGTGCCACCAGCAGAGATGGGGGACAGTACTACGAGCAGTACTTC.

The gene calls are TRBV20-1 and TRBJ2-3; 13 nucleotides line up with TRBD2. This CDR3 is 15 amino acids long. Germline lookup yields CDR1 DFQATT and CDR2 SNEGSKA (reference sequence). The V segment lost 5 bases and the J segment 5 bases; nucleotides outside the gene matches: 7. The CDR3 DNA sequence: TGCAGTGCTGCAACTAGCGGGAGGGCAGGAGATACGCAGTATTTT. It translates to CSAATSGRAGDTQYF.

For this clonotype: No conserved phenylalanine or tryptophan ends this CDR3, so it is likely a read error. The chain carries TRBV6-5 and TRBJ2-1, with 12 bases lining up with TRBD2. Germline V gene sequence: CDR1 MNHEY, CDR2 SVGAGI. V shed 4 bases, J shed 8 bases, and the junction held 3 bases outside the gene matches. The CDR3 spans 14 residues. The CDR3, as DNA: TGTGCCAGCAGTTCACTAGCGGGAGGCTATGAGCAGTTCTGC. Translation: CASSSLAGGYEQFC.

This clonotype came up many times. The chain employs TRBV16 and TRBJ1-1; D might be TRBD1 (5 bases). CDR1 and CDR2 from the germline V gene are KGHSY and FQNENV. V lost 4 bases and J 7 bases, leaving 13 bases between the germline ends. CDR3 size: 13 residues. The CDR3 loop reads CASSRSPGREAFF. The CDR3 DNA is TGTGCCAGCAGCCGATCCCCGGGACGTGAAGCTTTCTTT.

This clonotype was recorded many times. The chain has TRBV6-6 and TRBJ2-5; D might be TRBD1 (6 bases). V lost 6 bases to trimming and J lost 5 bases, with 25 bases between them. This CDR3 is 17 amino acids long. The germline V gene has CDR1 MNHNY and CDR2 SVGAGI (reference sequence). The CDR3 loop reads CASRPTGKLSRRETQYF. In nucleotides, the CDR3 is TGTGCCAGCAGACCAACAGGGAAACTCTCCCGCCGGGAGACCCAGTACTTC.

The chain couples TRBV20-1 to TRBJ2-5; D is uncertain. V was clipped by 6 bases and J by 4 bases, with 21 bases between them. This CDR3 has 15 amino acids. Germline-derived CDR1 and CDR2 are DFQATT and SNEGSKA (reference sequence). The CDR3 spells CSASSMGSHRETQYF. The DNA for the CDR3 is TGCAGTGCCAGTAGTATGGGGTCGCATCGAGAGACCCAGTACTTC.

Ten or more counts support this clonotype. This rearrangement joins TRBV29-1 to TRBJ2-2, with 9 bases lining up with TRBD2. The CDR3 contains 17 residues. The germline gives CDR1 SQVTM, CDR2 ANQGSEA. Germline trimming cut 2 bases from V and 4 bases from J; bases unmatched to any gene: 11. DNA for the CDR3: TGCAGCGTTGAATCTTACGGCGGGAGGGCTGGCACCGGGGAGCTGTTTTTT. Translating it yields CSVESYGGRAGTGELFF.

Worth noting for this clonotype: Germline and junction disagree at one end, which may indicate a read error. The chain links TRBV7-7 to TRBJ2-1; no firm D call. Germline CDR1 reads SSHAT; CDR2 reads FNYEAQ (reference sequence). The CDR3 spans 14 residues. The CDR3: CASSLTRIDNEQFF. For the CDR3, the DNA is TGTGCTAGCAGCTTAACGAGGATCGACAATGAGCAGTTCTTC.